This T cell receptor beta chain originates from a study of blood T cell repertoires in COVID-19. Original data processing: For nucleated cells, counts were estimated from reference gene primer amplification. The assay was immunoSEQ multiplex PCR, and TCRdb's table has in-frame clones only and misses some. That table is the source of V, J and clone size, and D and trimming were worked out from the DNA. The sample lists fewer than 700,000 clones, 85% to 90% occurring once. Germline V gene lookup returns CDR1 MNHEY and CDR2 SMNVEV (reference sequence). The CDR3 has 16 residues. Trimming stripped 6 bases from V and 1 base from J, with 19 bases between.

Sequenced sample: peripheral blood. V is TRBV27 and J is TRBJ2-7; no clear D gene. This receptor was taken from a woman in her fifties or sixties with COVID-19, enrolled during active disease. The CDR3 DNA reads TGTGCCAGCAGCCGCGCCTTATCTCTAGGATCCTACGAGCAGTACTTC. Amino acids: CASSRALSLGSYEQYF.